The TCR beta chain described here comes from a study of CD8 T cells in ankylosing spondylitis. Turning to this clonotype: Antigen: not known.

General observations from the study: Apparently characteristic of ankylosing spondylitis blood was a TCR beta motif (about 8 highly homologous variants). Both synovial fluid and blood in reactive arthritis had previously been reported to carry some motif variants.

TCRdb re-called the 5' RACE reads through MiXCR, storing one row per CDR3 protein. The repertoire includes about 510,000 distinct CDR3 sequences, about 5.4% of them detected once, and roughly 3.2% sits in the top ten. This CDR3 is built from 13 residues. Trimming pared 7 bases from V and 1 base from J, leaving 10 bases between. Material: blood, either unsorted or a sorted T cell fraction (not recorded which). This TCR derives from a male donor with ankylosing spondylitis. The chain recombines TRBV12-3 or TRBV12-4 with TRBJ1-1; maybe TRBD1 (6 bases). The chain's CDR3 is CASTYRENTEAFF. The CDR3 DNA reads as TGTGCCAGCACTTACAGGGAGAACACTGAAGCTTTCTTT.